This T cell receptor beta chain was identified during a study of blood T cell repertoires in COVID-19. Study background: The United States, Italy and Spain were the sources of the acute and convalescent COVID-19 samples. T cells, B-cell-depleted T cells, or PBMCs provided the cDNA or gDNA that served as material.

Seattle researchers signed up patients amid active infection and tracked them longitudinally. As originally analysed: Estimation of nucleated cell counts relied on the amplification of reference gene primers. Clones were read by immunoSEQ multiplex PCR, and TCRdb kept only the in-frame ones, dropping some. V, J and clone size are those of that table, while D and trimming were read from the DNA. The sample carries some 80,000 clones, roughly 85% recorded once. Sample: peripheral blood. The receptor was isolated from a man aged 55-75 years with COVID-19, enrolled during active disease.

CDR3 region: CASSQKGSGEQFF. CDR3 DNA sequence: TGTGCCAGCAGCCAGAAGGGAAGCGGTGAGCAGTTCTTC. The chain recombines TRBV7-3 with TRBJ2-1, with a possible D match to TRBD2 (5 bases). V dropped 5 bases and J dropped 9 bases, with 14 bases sitting between them. Germline lookup yields CDR1 SGHTA and CDR2 FQGTGA. This CDR3 is 13 amino acids long.